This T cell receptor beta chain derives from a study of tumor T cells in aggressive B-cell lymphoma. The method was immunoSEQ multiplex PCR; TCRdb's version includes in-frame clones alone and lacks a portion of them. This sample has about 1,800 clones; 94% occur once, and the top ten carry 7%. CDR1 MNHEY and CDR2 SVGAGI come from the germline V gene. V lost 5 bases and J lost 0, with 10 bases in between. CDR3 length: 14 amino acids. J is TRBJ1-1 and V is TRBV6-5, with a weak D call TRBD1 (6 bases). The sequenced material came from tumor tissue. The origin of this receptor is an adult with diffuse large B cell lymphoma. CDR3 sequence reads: CASSKTGMNTEAFF. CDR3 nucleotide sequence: TGTGCCAGCAGTAAAACAGGGATGAACACTGAAGCTTTCTTT.